This paragraph covers one T cell receptor (beta chain) sequence. The antigen remains unidentified. The sample belongs to a study of post-analysis software for immune sequencing data. Trimming took 0 bases from V and 5 from J; bases not matched to a gene: 7. The CDR3 spans 15 residues. CDR1 is LNHNV and CDR2 is YYDKDF in the germline V gene (reference sequence). cDNA libraries for TCR beta contained unique molecular identifiers. With roughly 1 to 11 million T cells as the source, roughly 0.5 million cDNA molecules resulted. TCRdb reanalysed the PCR reads using MiXCR and keeps one entry per CDR3 protein. The sample lists about 460,000 distinct CDR3 sequences; around 40% were seen once. Study-wide results and limits: In multiple sclerosis, normalized Chao1 diversity was significantly below that of controls. There were five or six TRBV segments more frequent in patients than controls, and TRBV5-6, TRBV5-1 and TRBV20-1 were among them. F measure showed strong co-clustering of same-batch samples.

This receptor was obtained from a girl aged 5 to 17 with multiple sclerosis. This sequence joins TRBV15 and TRBJ2-7; 7 nucleotides align to TRBD2. Sequenced: blood. CDR3 coding DNA: TGTGCCACCAGCAGAGATTTCGGGGGGTATAACGAGCAGTACTTC. Translating gives CATSRDFGGYNEQYF.